The entry below describes one T cell receptor beta chain. Its antigen is unknown. The CDR3 is made up of 13 amino acids. Germline V gives CDR1 LNHDA, CDR2 SQIVND (reference sequence). Trimming took off 3 bases at V and 2 bases at J, with 6 bases between the two ends. Profiling relied on immunoSEQ multiplex PCR, and the TCRdb table lists in-frame clones only, not all of them. Among tens of thousands of clones listed, around 87% were seen once. This sample stems from a study of a mutant IDH1 vaccine in newly diagnosed glioma. Stated time point: week 23, last vaccination. Every vaccination contained 300 ug of the mutant IDH1 20-mer peptide and was paired with topical imiquimod.

The rearrangement links TRBV19 to TRBJ2-3; D unresolved. This specimen consisted of PBMCs, obtained from a glioma patient whose treatment included an IDH1 peptide vaccine. The receptor was derived from a man aged 40-50 years with glioma. The CDR3 loop reads CASSIVATDTQYF. As DNA, the CDR3 is TGTGCCAGTAGTATCGTGGCCACAGATACGCAGTATTTT. The entire variable domain, with the rest obtained from reference TRBV19 and TRBJ2-3, is as follows: DGGITQSPKYLFRKEGQNVTLSCEQNLNHDAMYWYRQDPGQGLRLIYYSQIVNDFQKGDIAEGYSVSREKKESFPLTVTSAQKNPTAFYLCASSIVATDTQYFGPGTRLTVL.